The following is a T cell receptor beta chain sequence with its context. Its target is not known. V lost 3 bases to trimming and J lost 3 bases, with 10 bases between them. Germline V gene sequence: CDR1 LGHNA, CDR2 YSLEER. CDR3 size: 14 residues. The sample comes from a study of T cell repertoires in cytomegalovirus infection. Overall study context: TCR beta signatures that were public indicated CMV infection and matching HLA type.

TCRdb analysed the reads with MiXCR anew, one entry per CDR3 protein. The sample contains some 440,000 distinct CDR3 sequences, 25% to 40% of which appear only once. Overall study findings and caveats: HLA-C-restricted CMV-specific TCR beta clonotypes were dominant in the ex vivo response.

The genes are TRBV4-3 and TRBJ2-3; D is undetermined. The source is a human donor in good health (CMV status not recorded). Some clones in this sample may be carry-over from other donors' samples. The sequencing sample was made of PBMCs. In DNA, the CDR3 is TGCGCCAGCAGCCATGGATCTAGTACAGATACGCAGTATTTT. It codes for CASSHGSSTDTQYF.